Below, 32 T cell receptor beta chains from the same sample are listed, as sequenced in a study of vaccination and CD4 T cells after COVID-19. Oncomine TCR Beta short-read sequencing was applied to DNA from cultured CD4+ T cells. TCRdb ran MiXCR on the PCR reads and lists one entry per CDR3 protein. The table lists about 16,000 distinct CDR3 sequences, roughly 54% of them singletons. Antigens of these TCRs are unknown. Treatment meaning: approximately 10-day PBMC culture with coronavirus spike peptide pools or control peptides (ViraFEST assay). Sequenced here: CD4+ T cells from blood, cultured in vitro, sampled before SARS-CoV-2 vaccination. These receptors were obtained from a human donor who had recovered from COVID-19.

This rearrangement joins TRBV24-1 to TRBJ2-7; D not resolved. The germline V and J ends were trimmed by 2 bases and 5 bases, with 18 bases remaining between them. This CDR3 comprises 16 residues. Germline V CDR1 and CDR2: KGHDR, SFDVKD. CDR3 sequence reads: CATSDWFSSVDHEQYF. CDR3 nucleotides: TGTGCCACCAGTGATTGGTTTTCCAGCGTCGACCACGAGCAGTACTTC.

The chain links TRBV20-1 to TRBJ2-2; 9 bases are shared with TRBD2. From germline, CDR1 is DFQATT and CDR2 SNEGSKA (reference sequence). CDR3 length: 16 residues. The J segment lost 3 bases and the V segment lost 1 base, leaving 6 bases of the junction unmatched. The CDR3 DNA reads as TGCAGTGCTAGAGCGACTAGCGGCGGGGACACCGGGGAGCTGTTTTTT. Its translation is CSARATSGGDTGELFF.

The rearrangement links TRBV24-1 to TRBJ2-1, with D tentatively TRBD1 (6 bases). CDR3 length: 15 amino acids. Germline values: CDR1 KGHDR, CDR2 SFDVKD. Trimming stripped 7 bases from V and 2 bases from J, with 14 bases between. CDR3 amino acids: CATSQQGRPYNEQFF. CDR3 DNA: TGTGCCACCAGCCAACAGGGTAGACCCTACAATGAGCAGTTCTTC.

This clonotype was detected a few times. This chain links TRBV20-1 with TRBJ1-5; 7 nucleotides align to TRBD1. J gave up 4 bases and V 3 bases, and 6 bases lay outside the gene matches. This CDR3 is 14 amino acids long. CDR1 is DFQATT, CDR2 SNEGSKA, per germline (reference sequence). In nucleotides, the CDR3 is TGCAGTGCTAGTTATGGACAGGTTAATCAGCCCCAGCATTTT. This codes for CSASYGQVNQPQHF.

This chain connects TRBV15 to TRBJ2-1, with 8 bases aligning to TRBD1. The CDR3 sequence is 14 residues long. J was trimmed by 4 bases and V by 8 bases; bases with no gene match: 7. Germline assignment: CDR1 LNHNV and CDR2 YYDKDF (reference sequence). CDR3: CATLRGQEYNEQFF. DNA for the CDR3: TGTGCCACCCTCAGGGGGCAGGAATACAATGAGCAGTTCTTC.

This clonotype showed up just a few times. This sequence joins TRBV19 and TRBJ2-5; TRBD1 aligns across 9 bases. CDR3 size: 14 residues. CDR1 LNHDA and CDR2 SQIVND come from the germline V gene (reference sequence). V gave up 3 bases and J gave up 4 bases; unmatched junction bases: 3. The CDR3 here is CASSIGQGTETQYF. The CDR3 nucleotides read TGTGCCAGTAGTATCGGACAGGGGACAGAGACCCAGTACTTC.

This sequence joins TRBV7-8 and TRBJ2-3; D ambiguous. V shed 5 bases and J shed 2 bases, with 17 bases lying between them. CDR1 is SGHVS and CDR2 is FQNEAQ in the germline V gene. This CDR3 is 16 amino acids long. The CDR3 sequence: CASSRPPRLDTDTQYF. As DNA, the CDR3 is TGTGCCAGCAGCCGCCCGCCGAGGCTAGACACAGATACGCAGTATTTT.

The chain recombines TRBV12-3 or TRBV12-4 with TRBJ1-1; D might be TRBD1 (5 bases). The CDR3 covers 14 residues. Trimming removed 6 bases at V and 1 base at J, with 12 bases between. The CDR3 reads CASSPGITNTEAFF. The CDR3 DNA reads as TGTGCCAGCAGCCCAGGGATTACGAACACTGAAGCTTTCTTT.

The gene calls are TRBV7-2 and TRBJ1-3; TRBD1 might be the D (6 bases). Germline lookup yields CDR1 SGHTA and CDR2 FQGNSA. This CDR3 comprises 14 residues. The ends were cut back, 5 bases at V and 0 bases at J, with 8 bases in the middle. CDR3 sequence (DNA): TGTGCCAGCAGCGAGGGGGGCTCTGGAAACACCATATATTTT. Its translation: CASSEGGSGNTIYF.

V and J are TRBV20-1 and TRBJ2-5; the match to TRBD1 covers 7 bases. The germline V gene encodes CDR1 DFQATT and CDR2 SNEGSKA (reference sequence). Trimming took 3 bases from V and 4 from J; bases not matched to a gene: 8. The CDR3 sequence is 14 residues long. CDR3 amino acids: CSARRGHGGETQYF. The CDR3 DNA reads as TGCAGTGCTAGGAGGGGGCATGGAGGAGAGACCCAGTACTTC.

The chain uses TRBV12-3 or TRBV12-4 and TRBJ1-5; tentative D call: TRBD1 (5 bases). Trimming left V 8 bases short and J 0 bases short, with 11 bases between. The CDR3 is 14 amino acids. The chain's CDR3 is CASSWGFSNQPQHF. In nucleotides, the CDR3 is TGTGCCAGCTCATGGGGGTTTAGCAATCAGCCCCAGCATTTT.

The CDR3 bases are TGTGCCAGCAGTTCAGGGGGCTCTGGGGCCAACGTCCTGACTTTC. It codes for CASSSGGSGANVLTF. The V call is TRBV28, the J call TRBJ2-6, with TRBD1 matching over 7 bases. Germline V CDR1 and CDR2: MDHEN, SYDVKM. CDR3 length: 15 amino acids. V lost 4 bases to trimming and J lost 0 bases; unmatched junction nucleotides: 0.

This rearrangement joins TRBV2 to TRBJ2-2; 14 positions agree with TRBD2. Per the germline V gene, CDR1 is SNHLY and CDR2 is FYNNEI. The CDR3 length is 16 residues. After removal of 7 bases from V and 7 bases from J, the junction contained 8 bases not matched to a gene. The CDR3 region is CASTRLAGGLHGELFF. In DNA, the CDR3 is TGTGCCAGCACCAGACTAGCGGGAGGGTTGCACGGGGAGCTGTTTTTT.

This clonotype occurred a few times. V is TRBV20-1 and J is TRBJ2-7; 8 nucleotides line up with TRBD1. Trimming removed 6 bases from V and 7 bases from J; junction bases left unmatched: 8. Germline values: CDR1 DFQATT, CDR2 SNEGSKA (reference sequence). The CDR3 runs 12 residues. CDR3 residues: CSASGQGGEQYF. DNA for the CDR3: TGCAGTGCGAGTGGACAGGGTGGAGAGCAGTACTTC.

The V call is TRBV19, the J call TRBJ2-7, with 13 bases aligning to TRBD2. The CDR3 contains 15 residues. Germline V gene data show CDR1 as LNHDA and CDR2 as SQIVND (reference sequence). Trimming at V came to 4 bases and at J to 5 bases, leaving 5 bases not matched to a gene. The CDR3 reads CASSSWTSGSDEQYF. CDR3 bases: TGTGCCAGTAGTAGCTGGACTAGCGGGAGCGACGAGCAGTACTTC.

The J gene is TRBJ2-1, the V gene TRBV7-9; D unclear. This CDR3 has 11 residues. With 4 bases removed from V and 5 bases from J, the gap between germline ends came to 3 bases. The germline V gene has CDR1 SEHNR and CDR2 FQNEAQ (reference sequence). This CDR3 is CASSYDNEQFF. CDR3 DNA: TGTGCCAGCAGCTACGACAATGAGCAGTTCTTC.

The J gene is TRBJ1-2, the V gene TRBV6-1, with TRBD1 matching 7 bases. The junction had 4 bases not matched to a gene; V was cut back by 5 bases and J by 4 bases. CDR3 length: 13 amino acids. Germline CDR1 reads MNHNS; CDR2 reads SASEGT. The CDR3 DNA sequence: TGTGCCAGCAGTACCGGACAGGTCTATGGCTACACCTTC. Amino acid sequence: CASSTGQVYGYTF.

The V and J genes are TRBV27 and TRBJ1-4; TRBD1 might be the D (5 bases). Germline V gene sequence: CDR1 MNHEY, CDR2 SMNVEV (reference sequence). The ends were cut back, 8 bases at V and 3 bases at J, with 13 bases in the middle. CDR3 length equals 14 residues. DNA of the CDR3: TGTGCCAGCGGCCTTGCGGGGCCTAATGAAAAACTGTTTTTT. Encoded protein: CASGLAGPNEKLFF.

The chain recombines TRBV28 with TRBJ2-1, with 9 bases that match TRBD2. Germline CDR1 is MDHEN and CDR2 is SYDVKM. V lost 6 bases to trimming and J lost 5 bases; unmatched junction nucleotides: 8. This CDR3 is 15 amino acids long. The CDR3 region has the DNA TGTGCCAGCAGCCGGCCTAGCGGGGCCGACAATGAGCAGTTCTTC. It yields the protein CASSRPSGADNEQFF.

The V gene is TRBV6-5, the J gene TRBJ2-5; 10 bases match TRBD1. V trimming: 2 bases; J trimming: 5 bases; junction bases outside the gene matches: 17. Germline CDR1 and CDR2: MNHEY and SVGAGI. The CDR3 is 19 amino acids. As DNA, the CDR3 is TGTGCCAGCAGTTACCGGGCGACAGGGGGCATCCGTTTTAGGGAGACCCAGTACTTC. Residues: CASSYRATGGIRFRETQYF.

This clonotype was counted between two and nine times. This rearrangement joins TRBV7-6 to TRBJ2-5; 7 bases match TRBD1. V lost 2 bases, J lost 1 base, and 7 bases stayed unmatched. This CDR3 has 16 amino acids. Germline V gives CDR1 SGHVS, CDR2 FNYEAQ. The CDR3, as DNA: TGTGCCAGCAGCTTAAGTGGACAGGTCCGCCAAGAGACCCAGTACTTC. It yields the protein CASSLSGQVRQETQYF.

The gene calls are TRBV12-3 or TRBV12-4 and TRBJ1-5; no firm D call. The germline V and J ends were trimmed by 8 bases and 0 bases, with 8 bases remaining between them. This CDR3 spans 13 amino acids. The CDR3 loop reads CASGIYSNQPQHF. The CDR3 region has the DNA TGTGCCAGCGGGATTTATAGCAATCAGCCCCAGCATTTT.

In its sample, this clonotype was seen once. The chain recombines TRBV19 with TRBJ1-2; TRBD1 is a possible D gene (6 bases). Per germline, CDR1 LNHDA and CDR2 SQIVND (reference sequence). CDR3 size: 14 residues. Trimming took off 6 bases at V and 2 bases at J, with 13 bases between the two ends. The CDR3 nucleotides read TGTGCCAGTAGGCGAGCGACAGGCAACTATGGCTACACCTTC. Encoded protein: CASRRATGNYGYTF.

The chain joins TRBV28 to TRBJ1-2; D unclear. Germline assignment: CDR1 MDHEN and CDR2 SYDVKM. V was clipped by 6 bases and J by 3 bases, with 14 bases between them. CDR3 size: 14 residues. The CDR3 spells CASSMARKYYGYTF. The CDR3 DNA reads as TGTGCCAGCAGCATGGCCCGGAAATACTATGGCTACACCTTC.

The table lists this clonotype with a few counts. Here the CDR3 DNA reads TGTGCCAGCAGCTTAACTACTAGCGTTCTGGTGTCCTACGAGCAGTACTTC. Translation gives CASSLTTSVLVSYEQYF. The rearrangement uses TRBV7-6 and TRBJ2-7, with 7 bases aligning to TRBD2. V lost 2 bases, J lost 1 base, and 11 bases stayed unmatched. The CDR3 is 17 amino acids. Per the germline V gene, CDR1 is SGHVS and CDR2 is FNYEAQ.

V gene TRBV4-3 combines with J gene TRBJ2-7; TRBD2 agrees at 9 bases. The CDR3 is 15 amino acids. V shed 1 base, J shed 1 base, and the junction held 2 bases outside the gene matches. From germline, CDR1 is LGHNA and CDR2 YSLEER. CDR3 sequence: CASSQALAGSYEQYF. CDR3 DNA sequence: TGCGCCAGCAGCCAAGCGCTAGCGGGGTCCTACGAGCAGTACTTC.

V gene TRBV20-1 combines with J gene TRBJ2-2; tentative D call: TRBD2 (5 bases). The CDR3 contains 14 residues. Germline V lookup: CDR1 DFQATT, CDR2 SNEGSKA (reference sequence). Trimming removed 0 bases at V and 6 bases at J, with 11 bases between. DNA of the CDR3: TGCAGTGCTAGAGATCCTAGAGGGTCCGGGGAGCTGTTTTTT. It is translated as CSARDPRGSGELFF.

The CDR3 DNA sequence: TGTGCCAGCAAGCTGAAGGGCACAGATACGCAGTATTTT. It codes for CASKLKGTDTQYF. J is TRBJ2-3 and V is TRBV7-2; D gene uncertain. This CDR3 is 13 amino acids long. Germline V gene data show CDR1 as SGHTA and CDR2 as FQGNSA. Trimming took 7 bases from V and 1 from J, leaving 9 bases between them.

This chain uses TRBV11-2 with TRBJ2-7, with TRBD1 as a possible D gene (6 bases). Deletions cut 1 base from V and 0 bases from J, with 10 bases between. Germline V gene lookup returns CDR1 SGHAT and CDR2 FQNNGV. The CDR3 length is 15 residues. The CDR3 sequence is CASSLGQARSYEQYF. As DNA, the CDR3 is TGTGCCAGCAGCTTAGGACAGGCCCGCTCCTACGAGCAGTACTTC.

The chain employs TRBV20-1 and TRBJ2-3; no reliable D call. This CDR3 is built from 14 residues. The V gene lost 0 bases and the J gene lost 4 bases, with 11 bases spanning the gap. Germline CDR1 and CDR2: DFQATT and SNEGSKA (reference sequence). The CDR3 loop is CSARDESSSDTQYF. DNA for the CDR3: TGCAGTGCTAGAGATGAGTCTAGTTCAGATACGCAGTATTTT.

The chain couples TRBV4-2 to TRBJ2-2; 9 bases fit TRBD1. Germline CDR1 and CDR2: LGHNA and YNFKEQ. The V and J ends lost 3 bases and 6 bases, in that order; junction bases with no gene match: 8. The CDR3 runs 16 residues. The CDR3 loop reads CASSHMTGGNSGELFF. The DNA of the CDR3 is TGTGCCAGCAGCCACATGACAGGGGGTAATTCCGGGGAGCTGTTTTTT.

The V and J genes are TRBV6-5 and TRBJ2-3, with 9 bases lining up with TRBD2. V trimming: 3 bases; J trimming: 5 bases; junction bases outside the gene matches: 6. This CDR3 has 15 residues. Germline loops: CDR1 MNHEY, CDR2 SVGAGI. CDR3 sequence reads: CASSYMAGGRDTQYF. CDR3 nucleotide sequence: TGTGCCAGCAGTTATATGGCGGGAGGGCGAGATACGCAGTATTTT.